This T cell receptor (beta chain) was sequenced for a study of blood T cell repertoires in COVID-19. Enrolled during active infection, Seattle patients were then followed longitudinally. Germline CDR1 reads MGHRA; CDR2 reads YSYEKL. Germline trimming cut 4 bases from V and 6 bases from J; bases unmatched to any gene: 11. This CDR3 is built from 15 residues. Original handling: Amplifying reference gene primers gave estimates of nucleated cell counts. TCRdb keeps only in-frame clones here, not all; method: immunoSEQ multiplex PCR. That table gives V, J and clone size, and the DNA gave D and trimming. The table shows about 310,000 clones, with under 90% occurring only once.

The chain recombines TRBV4-1 with TRBJ2-7; 8 nucleotides match TRBD2. This receptor was identified in a woman aged 30 to 39 with COVID-19, enrolled during active disease. The sample was peripheral blood. The CDR3 DNA reads as TGCGCCAGCAGCCCAGCGGGAGAAATAGTAGGCGAGCAGTACTTC. Protein: CASSPAGEIVGEQYF.